The TCR beta chain described here comes from a study of vaccination effects on CD4 cells after COVID-19. Sequenced by immunoSEQ multiplex PCR; TCRdb stores in-frame clones only, minus some. The profile shows around 24,000 clones, roughly 70% of them singletons. With respect to this clone: The antigen is not known.

V trimming: 4 bases; J trimming: 1 base; junction bases outside the gene matches: 6. The CDR3 is 16 residues long. Germline loops: CDR1 LNHDA, CDR2 SQIVND (reference sequence). ViraFEST used viral peptide pools to expand antigen-specific CD4+ T cells before sequencing. Once cultured for approximately ten days, the cells underwent separation to obtain CD4+ T cells. Absence of prior SARS-CoV-2 infection characterized the vaccine recipients, who showed negative nucleocapsid antibodies. The receptor's source is a human donor who received a COVID-19 vaccine. V usage is TRBV19 and J usage is TRBJ1-5; TRBD1 aligns across 8 bases. The input for sequencing was CD4+ T cells from PBMCs cultured with SARS-CoV-2 spike peptides, taken before COVID-19 vaccination. CDR3 amino acids: CASSSLYRGSNQPQHF. The CDR3 region has the DNA TGTGCCAGTAGTAGTTTGTACAGGGGGAGCAATCAGCCCCAGCATTTT.